This TCR beta chain is from a study of T cell responses to AZD1222 COVID-19 vaccine. This clone has a handful of counts. Its antigen is not known. Using immunoSEQ multiplex PCR, the repertoire was profiled, and TCRdb retains in-frame clones only, with some absent. Counted here are tens of thousands of clones, 70% to 90% occurring once; the ten biggest clones make up about a tenth. The V gene end was trimmed by 2 bases and the J gene end by 1 base; junction bases not matched to a gene: 4. The germline V gene encodes CDR1 SGDLS and CDR2 YYNGEE. The CDR3 length is 15 residues. Study results and caveats: Repertoire sampling occurred only after the peak T cell response. Spike-specific TCR breadth and depth were elevated following two AZD1222 doses. Clonal diversity may have been underestimated, and the donors were mostly white British, with more females than males.

The sequence was collected from an adult in good health. The source was peripheral blood, collected on day 0 of MenACWY control vaccination. The rearrangement joins TRBV9 to TRBJ2-7; 9 nucleotides line up with TRBD1. The CDR3: CASSVRDRESYEQYF. CDR3 coding DNA: TGTGCCAGCAGCGTCCGGGACAGGGAGTCCTACGAGCAGTACTTC.